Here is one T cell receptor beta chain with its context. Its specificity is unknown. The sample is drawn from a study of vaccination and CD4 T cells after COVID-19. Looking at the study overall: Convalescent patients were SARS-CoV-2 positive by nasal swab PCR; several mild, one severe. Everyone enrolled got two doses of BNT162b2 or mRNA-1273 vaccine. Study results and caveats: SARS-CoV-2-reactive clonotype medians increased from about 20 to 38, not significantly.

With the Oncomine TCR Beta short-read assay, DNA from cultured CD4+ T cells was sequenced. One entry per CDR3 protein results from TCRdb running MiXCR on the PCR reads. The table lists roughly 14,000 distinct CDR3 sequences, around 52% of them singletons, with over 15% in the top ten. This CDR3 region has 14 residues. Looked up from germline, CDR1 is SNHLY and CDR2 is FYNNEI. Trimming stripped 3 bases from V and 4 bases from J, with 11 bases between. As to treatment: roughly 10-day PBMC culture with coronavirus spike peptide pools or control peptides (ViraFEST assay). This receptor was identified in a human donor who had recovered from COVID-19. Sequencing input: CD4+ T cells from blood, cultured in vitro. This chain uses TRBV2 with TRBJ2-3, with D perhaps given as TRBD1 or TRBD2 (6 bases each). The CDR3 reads CASSDGGPADTQYF. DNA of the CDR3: TGTGCCAGCAGTGATGGGGGGCCCGCAGATACGCAGTATTTT.